The 21 T cell receptor beta chains reported below all come from one sample, sequenced in a study of T cells in Graves' hyperthyroidism and ophthalmopathy. TCR beta CDR3 sequences were amplified from RNA transcripts. During a first-round RT-PCR of the TCR CDR3, the HTBI primer set was used. Each CDR3 protein is one row after TCRdb ran MiXCR on the multiplex PCR reads. The profile covers around 660,000 distinct CDR3 sequences, with about 45% appearing a single time and 6.5% to 9% taken by the ten largest. Source material: peripheral blood or thyroid tissue (not recorded which). The source of these receptors is an adult man with Graves' disease, either hyperthyroidism or ophthalmopathy (not recorded which).

This clonotype has a count of ten or more. The rearrangement uses TRBV7-9 and TRBJ2-2, with D unclear. CDR1 and CDR2 (germline): SEHNR, FQNEAQ (reference sequence). This CDR3 comprises 13 residues. Trimming pared 3 bases from V and 4 bases from J, leaving 6 bases between. Here the CDR3 DNA reads TGTGCCAGCAGCTTCTCGGGCACCGGGGAGCTGTTTTTT. The encoded protein is CASSFSGTGELFF.

At least ten counts were recorded for this clonotype. V usage is TRBV7-8 and J usage is TRBJ1-5; a possible D gene is TRBD1 (5 bases). Trimming took 0 bases from V and 2 from J, leaving 11 bases between them. Germline CDR1 and CDR2: SGHVS and FQNEAQ. The length of the CDR3 is 16 residues. In DNA form, the CDR3 reads TGTGCCAGCAGCTTAGCGTTAGGGGCGGGCAATCAGCCCCAGCATTTT. Amino acids: CASSLALGAGNQPQHF.

The table lists this clonotype with a few counts. This chain connects TRBV7-9 to TRBJ1-3; D perhaps matches TRBD1 (6 bases). The V gene's germline CDR1 is SEHNR and CDR2 FQNEAQ (reference sequence). This CDR3 contains 15 residues. V lost 5 bases to trimming and J lost 7 bases, with 18 bases between them. CDR3 DNA sequence: TGTGCCAGCAGCGGGGGACAAGCCCTTTTGAACACCATATATTTT. This gives the protein CASSGGQALLNTIYF.

There are many counts of this clonotype. The V and J genes are TRBV25-1 and TRBJ2-5; D call uncertain. Germline V CDR1 and CDR2: MGHDK, SYGVNS. V lost 6 bases to trimming and J lost 5 bases, with 10 bases between them. There are 12 residues in the CDR3. The CDR3 spells CASSLVSETQYF. CDR3 DNA: TGTGCCAGCAGCTTAGTGTCCGAGACCCAGTACTTC.

This clonotype was observed many times. The chain employs TRBV20-1 and TRBJ2-5; 10 bases agree with TRBD2. Germline CDR1 is DFQATT and CDR2 is SNEGSKA (reference sequence). This CDR3 comprises 13 residues. With V trimmed by 4 bases and J by 4 bases, 3 bases remained unmatched. The CDR3 is CSATLAGRETQYF. The DNA for the CDR3 is TGCAGTGCTACACTAGCGGGAAGAGAGACCCAGTACTTC.

The chain uses TRBV6-2 or TRBV6-3 and TRBJ2-7, with 10 bases aligning to TRBD2. J lost 2 bases, V lost 0 bases, and 4 bases had no gene match. Germline-derived CDR1 and CDR2 are MNHEY and SVGEGT. CDR3 length: 16 residues. The CDR3 region is CASSYSPSGGAYEQYF. The CDR3 DNA sequence: TGTGCCAGCAGTTACTCACCTAGCGGGGGAGCCTACGAGCAGTACTTC.

The sample holds a few counts of this clonotype. V gene TRBV7-9 combines with J gene TRBJ1-6; D is unclear. Germline V lookup: CDR1 SEHNR, CDR2 FQNEAQ (reference sequence). Trimming removed 5 bases at V and 4 bases at J, with 6 bases between. The CDR3 spans 13 residues. The CDR3 loop reads CASSPPYNSPLHF. CDR3 DNA: TGTGCCAGCAGCCCCCCTTATAATTCACCCCTCCACTTT.

The gene calls are TRBV20-1 and TRBJ2-7; D possibly corresponds to TRBD2 (6 bases). CDR3 length: 15 residues. Per the germline V gene, CDR1 is DFQATT and CDR2 is SNEGSKA (reference sequence). Trimming left V 0 bases short and J 6 bases short, with 18 bases between. CDR3 amino acids: CSAREPGTFGGEQYF. In nucleotides, the CDR3 is TGCAGTGCTAGAGAACCCGGGACTTTCGGGGGCGAGCAGTACTTC.

This chain links TRBV7-9 with TRBJ1-1; D gene unclear. V was trimmed by 6 bases and J by 3 bases, leaving 26 bases between them. The CDR3 runs to 18 residues. The germline V gene has CDR1 SEHNR and CDR2 FQNEAQ (reference sequence). CDR3 DNA: TGTGCCAGCAGTCATCACGGAGAGGATGTGACATACGACACTGAAGCTTTCTTT. Encoded protein: CASSHHGEDVTYDTEAFF.

This clonotype was seen more than once but under ten times. A much larger clone sits a single nucleotide away, making a read error possible. The CDR3 DNA follows: TGTGCCAGCAGTGAGGCTACCTGGGACGGGGAGCTGTTTTTT. Protein product: CASSEATWDGELFF. This chain uses TRBV6-1 with TRBJ2-2; D is uncertain. Deletions cut 3 bases from V and 7 bases from J, with 12 bases between. The CDR3 extends over 14 amino acids. Germline V gene data show CDR1 as MNHNS and CDR2 as SASEGT.

J is TRBJ1-1 and V is TRBV7-2; D gene uncertain. Per the germline V gene, CDR1 is SGHTA and CDR2 is FQGNSA. The CDR3 covers 12 residues. Trimming took 6 bases from V and 1 from J, leaving 6 bases between them. CDR3: CASRSGNTEAFF. The CDR3, as DNA: TGTGCCAGCAGATCAGGGAACACTGAAGCTTTCTTT.

V usage is TRBV7-9 and J usage is TRBJ2-2, with D possibly matching TRBD1 (6 bases). The germline V gene encodes CDR1 SEHNR and CDR2 FQNEAQ (reference sequence). V was trimmed by 4 bases and J by 6 bases, leaving 15 bases between them. This CDR3 contains 15 residues. DNA for the CDR3: TGTGCCAGCAGCTCGGGCAGGACAGACTCCGGGGAGCTGTTTTTT. Translating it yields CASSSGRTDSGELFF.

The chain links TRBV19 to TRBJ1-2, with D unclear. The germline gives CDR1 LNHDA, CDR2 SQIVND (reference sequence). Trimming removed 6 bases at V and 2 bases at J, with 13 bases between. The CDR3 sequence is 14 residues long. CDR3 nucleotide sequence: TGTGCCAGTAGGGCCCGAGGAGGGAACTATGGCTACACCTTC. Translating gives CASRARGGNYGYTF. The full variable domain, with the rest looked up from reference TRBV19 and TRBJ1-2, is DGGITQSPKYLFRKEGQNVTLSCEQNLNHDAMYWYRQDPGQGLRLIYYSQIVNDFQKGDIAEGYSVSREKKESFPLTVTSAQKNPTAFYLCASRARGGNYGYTFGSGTRLTVV.

Written as DNA, the CDR3 is TGTGCCAGTACCTCGGACAGGCCCTACTATGGCTACACCTTC. Its protein is CASTSDRPYYGYTF. The chain joins TRBV15 to TRBJ1-2; 7 bases agree with TRBD1. This CDR3 comprises 14 residues. The trim removed 10 bases at V and 3 bases at J, leaving 11 bases unmatched. Germline V lookup: CDR1 LNHNV, CDR2 YYDKDF (reference sequence).

The chain is built from TRBV12-3 or TRBV12-4 and TRBJ1-1; D gene ambiguous. The CDR3 spans 14 residues. The V end lost 5 bases, the J end lost 1 base, and 11 bases lay between the germline ends. The CDR3: CASSIDGWNTEAFF. CDR3 nucleotide sequence: TGTGCCAGCAGTATAGACGGATGGAACACTGAAGCTTTCTTT.

Many counts were recorded for this clonotype. This chain joins TRBV29-1 and TRBJ1-4; the match to TRBD1 covers 12 bases. The CDR3 runs to 13 residues. Germline V lookup: CDR1 SQVTM, CDR2 ANQGSEA. V dropped 6 bases and J dropped 8; count of bases not matched to a gene: 4. The CDR3 sequence: CSVGDRGQEKLFF. DNA of the CDR3: TGCAGCGTGGGGGACAGGGGGCAGGAAAAACTGTTTTTT.

This clonotype has at least ten counts. The gene calls are TRBV24-1 and TRBJ2-2; D unresolved. Trimming removed 6 bases from V and 2 bases from J, with 9 bases in between. This CDR3 is 14 amino acids long. Per the germline V gene, CDR1 is KGHDR and CDR2 is SFDVKD. The CDR3 loop reads CATSPGVNTGELFF. For the CDR3, the DNA is TGTGCCACCAGTCCCGGCGTTAACACCGGGGAGCTGTTTTTT.

This clonotype was seen a few times. This chain joins TRBV29-1 and TRBJ1-2; the D is unclear. In germline, CDR1 is SQVTM, CDR2 ANQGSEA. V shed 3 bases and J shed 7 bases, with 6 bases lying between them. This CDR3 comprises 10 residues. The CDR3 nucleotides are TGCAGCGTTGATTTCGTTGGCTACACCTTC. It encodes CSVDFVGYTF.

This chain links TRBV10-3 with TRBJ1-5; perhaps TRBD1 as D (6 bases). There are 15 residues in the CDR3. Germline CDR1 and CDR2: ENHRY and SYGVKD. Trimming pared 4 bases from V and 0 bases from J, leaving 10 bases between. This CDR3 is CAISGGDNSNQPQHF. In DNA, the CDR3 is TGTGCCATCAGTGGGGGGGACAATAGCAATCAGCCCCAGCATTTT.

This clonotype was seen many times. The rearrangement joins TRBV7-9 to TRBJ2-6; possible D gene TRBD1, 6 bases. Trimming stripped 5 bases from V and 0 bases from J, with 17 bases between. CDR3 length: 18 residues. The V gene's germline CDR1 is SEHNR and CDR2 FQNEAQ (reference sequence). CDR3 residues: CASSPRQAGTSGANVLTF. The CDR3 DNA sequence: TGTGCCAGCAGCCCCCGACAGGCCGGGACCTCTGGGGCCAACGTCCTGACTTTC.

This chain connects TRBV12-3 or TRBV12-4 to TRBJ1-1; D ambiguous. Trimming shortened V by 4 bases and J by 5 bases, and 11 bases separated the two germline ends. The CDR3 covers 13 residues. The DNA for the CDR3 is TGTGCCAGCAGTTACTCTCTGGGTACTGAAGCTTTCTTT. This gives the protein CASSYSLGTEAFF.